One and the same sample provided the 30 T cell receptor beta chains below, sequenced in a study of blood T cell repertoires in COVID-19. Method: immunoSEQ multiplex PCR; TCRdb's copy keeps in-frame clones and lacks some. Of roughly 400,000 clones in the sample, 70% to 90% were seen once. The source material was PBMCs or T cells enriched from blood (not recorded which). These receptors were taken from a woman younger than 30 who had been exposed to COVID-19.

The CDR3 reads CASSLNGQGRSEAFF. As DNA, the CDR3 is TGTGCCAGCAGTTTAAACGGACAGGGGCGTAGTGAAGCTTTCTTT. The chain joins TRBV28 to TRBJ1-1, with 9 positions matching TRBD1. Germline V gives CDR1 MDHEN, CDR2 SYDVKM. This CDR3 contains 15 residues. Trimming removed 2 bases from V and 7 bases from J; junction bases left unmatched: 8.

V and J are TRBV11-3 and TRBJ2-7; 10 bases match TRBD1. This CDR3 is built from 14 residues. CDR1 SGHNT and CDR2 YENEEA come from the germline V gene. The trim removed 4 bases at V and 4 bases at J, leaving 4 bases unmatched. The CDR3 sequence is CASSSGTGDYEQYF. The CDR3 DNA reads TGTGCCAGCAGCTCGGGGACAGGGGATTACGAGCAGTACTTC.

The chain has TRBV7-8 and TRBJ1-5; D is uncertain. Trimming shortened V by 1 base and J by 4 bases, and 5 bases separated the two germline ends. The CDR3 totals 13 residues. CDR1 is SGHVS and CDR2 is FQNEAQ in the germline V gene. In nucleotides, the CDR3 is TGTGCCAGCAGCTTAGGGGCAAATCAGCCCCAGCATTTT. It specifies CASSLGANQPQHF. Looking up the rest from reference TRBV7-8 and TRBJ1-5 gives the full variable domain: GAGVSQSPRYKVAKRGQDVALRCDPISGHVSLFWYQQALGQGPEFLTYFQNEAQLDKSGLPSDRFFAERPEGSVSTLKIQRTQQEDSAVYLCASSLGANQPQHFGDGTRLSIL.

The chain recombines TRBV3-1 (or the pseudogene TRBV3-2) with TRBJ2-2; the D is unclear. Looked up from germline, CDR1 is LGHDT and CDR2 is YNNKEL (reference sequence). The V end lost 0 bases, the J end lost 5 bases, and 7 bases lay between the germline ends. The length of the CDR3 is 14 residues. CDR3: CASSQDPGTGELFF. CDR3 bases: TGTGCCAGCAGCCAAGACCCGGGTACCGGGGAGCTGTTTTTT.

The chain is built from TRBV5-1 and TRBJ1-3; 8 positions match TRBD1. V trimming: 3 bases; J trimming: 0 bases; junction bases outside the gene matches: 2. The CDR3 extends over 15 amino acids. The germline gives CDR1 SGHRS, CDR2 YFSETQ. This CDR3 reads CASSWTGNSGNTIYF. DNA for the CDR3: TGCGCCAGCAGCTGGACAGGGAACTCTGGAAACACCATATATTTT.

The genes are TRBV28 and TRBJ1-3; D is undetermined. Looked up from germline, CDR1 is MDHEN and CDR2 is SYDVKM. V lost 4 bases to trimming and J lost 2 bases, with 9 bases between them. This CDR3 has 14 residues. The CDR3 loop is CASSWEATGNTIYF. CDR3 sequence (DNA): TGTGCCAGCAGTTGGGAGGCGACTGGAAACACCATATATTTT.

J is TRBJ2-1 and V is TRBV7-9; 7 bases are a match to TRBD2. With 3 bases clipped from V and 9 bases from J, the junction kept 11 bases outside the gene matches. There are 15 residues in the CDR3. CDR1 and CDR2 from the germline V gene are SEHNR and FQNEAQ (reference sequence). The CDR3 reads CASSFSASGGSEQFF. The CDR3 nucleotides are TGTGCCAGCAGCTTCTCGGCTAGCGGCGGGAGTGAGCAGTTCTTC.

The CDR3 is CASSMGRGRETEAFF. CDR3 DNA sequence: TGTGCCAGTAGTATGGGCAGGGGGCGGGAGACTGAAGCTTTCTTT. V usage is TRBV19 and J usage is TRBJ1-1, with TRBD1 matching over 8 bases. The CDR3 is 15 amino acids. Germline lookup yields CDR1 LNHDA and CDR2 SQIVND (reference sequence). The V and J ends lost 3 bases and 5 bases, in that order; junction bases with no gene match: 8.

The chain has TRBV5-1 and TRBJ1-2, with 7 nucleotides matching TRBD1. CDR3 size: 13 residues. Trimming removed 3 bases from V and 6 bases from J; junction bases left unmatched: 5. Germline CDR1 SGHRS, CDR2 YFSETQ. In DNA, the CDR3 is TGCGCCAGCAGCTCGACAGGGAGTGATGGCTACACCTTC. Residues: CASSSTGSDGYTF.

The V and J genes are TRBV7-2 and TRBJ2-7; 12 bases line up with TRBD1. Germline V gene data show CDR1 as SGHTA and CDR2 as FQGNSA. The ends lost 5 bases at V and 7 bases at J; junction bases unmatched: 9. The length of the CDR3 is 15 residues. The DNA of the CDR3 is TGTGCCAGCAGCCAGGGACAGGGGGCGCTTGGGGAGCAGTACTTC. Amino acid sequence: CASSQGQGALGEQYF.

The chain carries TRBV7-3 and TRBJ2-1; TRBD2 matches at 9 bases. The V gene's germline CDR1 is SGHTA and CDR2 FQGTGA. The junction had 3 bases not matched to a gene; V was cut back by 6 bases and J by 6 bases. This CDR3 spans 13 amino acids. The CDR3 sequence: CASRLAGTNEQFF. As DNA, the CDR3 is TGTGCCAGCAGGCTAGCGGGGACCAATGAGCAGTTCTTC.

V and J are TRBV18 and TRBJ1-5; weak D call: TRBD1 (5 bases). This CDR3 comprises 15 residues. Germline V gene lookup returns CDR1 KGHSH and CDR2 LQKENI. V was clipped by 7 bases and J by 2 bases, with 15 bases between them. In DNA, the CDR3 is TGTGCCAGCTTTCAACTTAGACAGCGCAATCAGCCCCAGCATTTT. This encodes CASFQLRQRNQPQHF. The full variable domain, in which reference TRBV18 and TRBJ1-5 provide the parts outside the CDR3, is NAGVMQNPRHLVRRRGQEARLRCSPMKGHSHVYWYRQLPEEGLKFMVYLQKENIIDESGMPKERFSAEFPKEGPSILRIQQVVRGDSAAYFCASFQLRQRNQPQHFGDGTRLSIL.

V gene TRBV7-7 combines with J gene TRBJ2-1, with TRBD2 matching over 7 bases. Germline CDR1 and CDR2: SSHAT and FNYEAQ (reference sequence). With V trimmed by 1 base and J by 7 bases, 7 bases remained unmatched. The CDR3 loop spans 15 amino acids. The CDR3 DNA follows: TGTGCCAGCAGCTTAGGGAGCGGGACCGTGAATGAGCAGTTCTTC. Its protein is CASSLGSGTVNEQFF.

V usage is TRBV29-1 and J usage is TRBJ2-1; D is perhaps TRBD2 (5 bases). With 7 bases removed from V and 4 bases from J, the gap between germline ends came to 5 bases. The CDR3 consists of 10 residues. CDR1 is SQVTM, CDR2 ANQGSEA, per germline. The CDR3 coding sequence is TGCAGCGGACTATACAATGAGCAGTTCTTC. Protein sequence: CSGLYNEQFF.

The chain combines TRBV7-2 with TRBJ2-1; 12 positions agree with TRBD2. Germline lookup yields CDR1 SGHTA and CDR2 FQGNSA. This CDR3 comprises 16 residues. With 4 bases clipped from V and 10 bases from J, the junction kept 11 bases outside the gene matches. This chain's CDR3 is CASSYRLAGASWEQFF. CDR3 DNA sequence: TGTGCCAGCAGCTACCGACTAGCGGGGGCCTCTTGGGAGCAGTTCTTC. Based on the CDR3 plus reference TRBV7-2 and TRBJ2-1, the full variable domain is GAGVSQSPSNKVTEKGKDVELRCDPISGHTALYWYRQSLGQGLEFLIYFQGNSAPDKSGLPSDRFSAERTGGSVSTLTIQRTQQEDSAVYLCASSYRLAGASWEQFFGPGTRLTVL.

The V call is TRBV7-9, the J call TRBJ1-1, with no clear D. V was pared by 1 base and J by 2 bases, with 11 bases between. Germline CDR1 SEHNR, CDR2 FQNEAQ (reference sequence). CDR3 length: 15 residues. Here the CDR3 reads CASSLGVGRNTEAFF. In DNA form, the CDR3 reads TGTGCCAGCAGCTTAGGAGTGGGCAGAAACACTGAAGCTTTCTTT.

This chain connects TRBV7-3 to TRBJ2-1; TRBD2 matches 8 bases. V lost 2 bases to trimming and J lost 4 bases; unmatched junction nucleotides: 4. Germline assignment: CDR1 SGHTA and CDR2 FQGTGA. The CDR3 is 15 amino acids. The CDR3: CASSLVGGVYNEQFF. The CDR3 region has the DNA TGTGCCAGCAGCTTAGTCGGGGGGGTTTACAATGAGCAGTTCTTC.

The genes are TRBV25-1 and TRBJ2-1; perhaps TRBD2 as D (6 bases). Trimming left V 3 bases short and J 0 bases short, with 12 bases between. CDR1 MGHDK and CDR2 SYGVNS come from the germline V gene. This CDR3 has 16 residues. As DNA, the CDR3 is TGTGCCAGCAGTGACCTTAACGGGAGCTCCTACAATGAGCAGTTCTTC. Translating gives CASSDLNGSSYNEQFF. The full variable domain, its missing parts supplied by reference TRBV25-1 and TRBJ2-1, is EADIYQTPRYLVIGTGKKITLECSQTMGHDKMYWYQQDPGMELHLIHYSYGVNSTEKGDLSSESTVSRIRTEHFPLTLESARPSHTSQYLCASSDLNGSSYNEQFFGPGTRLTVL.

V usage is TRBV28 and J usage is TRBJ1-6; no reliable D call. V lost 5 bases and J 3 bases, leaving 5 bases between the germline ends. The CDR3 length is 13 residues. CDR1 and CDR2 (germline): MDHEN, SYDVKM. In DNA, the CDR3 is TGTGCCAGCAGTCCGCGCTATAATTCACCCCTCCACTTT. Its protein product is CASSPRYNSPLHF.

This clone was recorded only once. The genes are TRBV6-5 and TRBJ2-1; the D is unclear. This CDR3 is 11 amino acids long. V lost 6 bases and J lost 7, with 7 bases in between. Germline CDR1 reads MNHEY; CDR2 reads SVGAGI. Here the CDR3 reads CASRLQNEQFF. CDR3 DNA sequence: TGTGCCAGCAGGTTGCAGAATGAGCAGTTCTTC.

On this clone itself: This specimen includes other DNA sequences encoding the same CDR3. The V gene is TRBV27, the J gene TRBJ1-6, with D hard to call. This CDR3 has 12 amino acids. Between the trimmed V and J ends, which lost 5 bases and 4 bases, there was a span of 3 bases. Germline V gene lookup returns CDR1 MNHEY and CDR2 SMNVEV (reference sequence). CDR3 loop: CASSPYNSPLHF. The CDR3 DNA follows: TGTGCCAGCAGTCCGTATAATTCACCCCTCCACTTT.

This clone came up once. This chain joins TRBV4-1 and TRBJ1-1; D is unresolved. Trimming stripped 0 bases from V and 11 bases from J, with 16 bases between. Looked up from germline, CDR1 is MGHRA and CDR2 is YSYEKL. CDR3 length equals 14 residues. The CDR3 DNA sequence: TGCGCCAGCAGCCAAGATCGACCCTCAAAGAGGGCTTTCTTT. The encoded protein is CASSQDRPSKRAFF.

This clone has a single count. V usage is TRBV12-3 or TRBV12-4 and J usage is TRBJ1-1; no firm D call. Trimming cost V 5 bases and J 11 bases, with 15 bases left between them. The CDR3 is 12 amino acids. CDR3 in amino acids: CASSASWREAFF. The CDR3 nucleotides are TGTGCCAGCAGTGCCAGCTGGAGGGAGGCTTTCTTT.

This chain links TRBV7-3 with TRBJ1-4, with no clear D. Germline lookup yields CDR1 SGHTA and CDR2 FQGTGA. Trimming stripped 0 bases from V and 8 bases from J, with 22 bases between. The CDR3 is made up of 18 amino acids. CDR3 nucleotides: TGTGCCAGCAGCTTAACTAAGGGAGCGAACGAGACTAGGGAAAAACTGTTTTTT. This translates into CASSLTKGANETREKLFF.

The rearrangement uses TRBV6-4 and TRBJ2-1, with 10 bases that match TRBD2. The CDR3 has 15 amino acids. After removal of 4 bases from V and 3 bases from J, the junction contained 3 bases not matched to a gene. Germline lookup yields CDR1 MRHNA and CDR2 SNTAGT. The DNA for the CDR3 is TGTGCCAGCAGTGCTACTAGCGGGGTCTACAATGAGCAGTTCTTC. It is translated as CASSATSGVYNEQFF.

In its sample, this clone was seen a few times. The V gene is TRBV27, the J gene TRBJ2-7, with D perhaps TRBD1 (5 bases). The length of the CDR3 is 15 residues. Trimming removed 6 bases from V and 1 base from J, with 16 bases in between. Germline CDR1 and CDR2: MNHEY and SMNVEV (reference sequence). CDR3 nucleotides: TGTGCCAGCAGGGGTGGGGCCGCTTTGTCCTACGAGCAGTACTTC. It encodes CASRGGAALSYEQYF.

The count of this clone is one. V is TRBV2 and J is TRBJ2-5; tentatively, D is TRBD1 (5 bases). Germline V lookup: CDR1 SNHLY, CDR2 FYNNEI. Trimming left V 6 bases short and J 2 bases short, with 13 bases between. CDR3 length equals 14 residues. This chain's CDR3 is CASSPTGSQETQYF. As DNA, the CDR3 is TGTGCCAGCAGCCCAACAGGTTCACAAGAGACCCAGTACTTC.

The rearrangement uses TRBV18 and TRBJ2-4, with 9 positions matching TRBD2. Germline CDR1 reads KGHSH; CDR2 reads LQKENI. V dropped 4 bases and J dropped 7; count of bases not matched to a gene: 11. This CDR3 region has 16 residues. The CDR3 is CASSLDVAGVRNIQYF. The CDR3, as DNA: TGTGCCAGCTCACTGGATGTAGCGGGAGTTCGGAACATTCAGTACTTC.

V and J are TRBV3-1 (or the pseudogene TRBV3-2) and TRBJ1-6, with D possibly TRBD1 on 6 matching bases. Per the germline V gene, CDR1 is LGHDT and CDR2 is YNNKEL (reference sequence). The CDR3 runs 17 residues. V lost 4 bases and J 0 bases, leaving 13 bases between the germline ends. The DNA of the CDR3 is TGTGCCAGCAGCCCACAGGGACGGAGCTCCTATAATTCACCCCTCCACTTT. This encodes CASSPQGRSSYNSPLHF.

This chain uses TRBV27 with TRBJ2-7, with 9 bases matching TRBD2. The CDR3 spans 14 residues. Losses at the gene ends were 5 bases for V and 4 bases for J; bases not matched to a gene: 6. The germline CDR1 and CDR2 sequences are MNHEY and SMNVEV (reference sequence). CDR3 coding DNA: TGTGCCAGCAGTACCATAGCGGGAGTTTACGAGCAGTACTTC. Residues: CASSTIAGVYEQYF.